This T cell receptor beta chain was captured by sequencing in a study of cytomegalovirus exposure and HLA in healthy donors (TCRdb year 2017). Looking at the study overall: An earlier analysis of more than 550 of the donors reported 276 Gb of sequence data and 117 million unique TCR beta sequences obtained from around 180 million T cells. Roughly 300 gigabases of sequencing data and about 92 million unique TCR sequences made up an early release that covered several hundred HLA-typed donors. Of the roughly 400 genotyped donors, roughly 85% fell in the genetic ancestry cluster associated with self-reported Caucasian donors. The study aimed to test whether signatures of past pathogen exposure could be identified by cataloging public T cell receptors. The study used immunosequencing to profile the T cell repertoires of several hundred subjects and linked those repertoires to cytomegalovirus serostatus. In addition to the first cohort of 666 subjects, a separate validation cohort of approximately 130 different subjects was used. To predict cytomegalovirus infection status, the study brought together high-throughput TCR immunosequencing, statistical association of individual TCRs with disease status, and machine learning. A later analysis re-analyzed previously published TCR beta repertoires from roughly 690 donors and added high-resolution HLA genotyping to study TCR occurrence patterns. In the later analysis, no new phenotypic data were used to find candidate immune exposures; instead, reliance was placed on TCR beta sequences and their occurrence across donors. An earlier analysis of several hundred of the donors used high-throughput TCR beta sequencing to judge whether each TCR beta V gene segment behaved as functional or pseudogenic. Donor age, sex, ethnicity and CMV serostatus were compiled together with the repertoire data. A later genetic analysis took genome-wide SNP genotypes for about three fifths of the roughly 700 donors and used that subset as a discovery cohort. All discovery cohort repertoires had been generated using a single sequencing platform. HLA typing included class I and class II loci at four-digit resolution. Typing coverage varied by locus: about 620-630 donors for A, B, C, DRB1 and DQB1; roughly 510 for DQA1; approximately 570 for DPA1; around 450 for DPB1. Five DR-DQ haplotypes were treated as single units for association and clustering because of strong linkage in the cohort. Across about 370 genotyped donors of the cohort, an average of roughly 230,000 unique TCR beta nucleotide sequences per donor were sequenced, and roughly 18% of those sequences were non-productive. The paper's findings and limits, for the study overall: A later analysis associated roughly 17,000 TCR beta sequences with specific HLA alleles at a false discovery rate of 0.05. In an earlier analysis of a few hundred of the donors, most TCR beta V segments were observed in productive rearrangements about 87% or about 30% of the time, broadly matching IMGT annotations. A few of the identified cytomegalovirus-associated TCR beta chains were confirmed in vitro to be specific for cytomegalovirus antigens. In this cohort, only TCR beta chains were sequenced, and detectable features were limited by the absence of alpha or paired-chain data. A later genetic analysis reported fewer N-insertions in productive TCRs among donors in an Asian-associated ancestry cluster than the roughly 720-donor mean. A later analysis found that HLA-associated TCR beta chains were more clonally expanded and had lower generation probabilities than equally common non-associated chains. For the cohort, immune exposure information was limited to CMV serostatus. According to a later analysis, most CMV-associated TCR beta chains appeared to be HLA-restricted, and the HLA associations seemed to be driven largely by CMV exposure. In a later analysis, TCR association rates were found to vary across HLA loci, with the most associated TCRs seen for DRB1 alleles and the fewest for HLA-C alleles. The sequencing pipeline was judged likely to have produced a cluster of highly shared sequence variants as a technical artifact. Roughly uniform sequencing depth across donors was assumed in presence/absence analyses, although this assumption may not hold. When HLA alleles, especially DR and DQ, strongly co-occurred, TCR associations were difficult to assign to individual alleles. In both the original and validation cohorts, the classifier was reported to diagnose cytomegalovirus status with high specificity and sensitivity. Because some donors lacked HLA typing at each locus, the association tests relied only on the typed subset. Some IMGT-functional V segments, including TRBV6-2 and TRBV6-3, could not be distinguished by the 87-base-pair reads and were therefore excluded. According to a later analysis, parvovirus B19, influenza, CMV and Epstein-Barr virus appeared linked to several top co-occurrence clusters. While some public TCRs were present in many individuals, most TCR sequences turned up only very rarely across donors. Correlated functional status among segregating V segments might reflect linkage disequilibrium, but an unknown experimental factor could not be ruled out. In the study, approximately 160 TCR beta chains were listed as associated with cytomegalovirus. V-gene and J-gene trimming of TCR beta chains was associated with a missense DCLRE1C variant in a later genetic analysis, and the association was replicated in an independent cohort. Because counts were too low, roughly 17 rarely observed V segments, including chromosome 9 orphons, were left out of the earlier analysis of a few hundred of the donors. It was suggested by the authors that the approach could potentially be generalized to other disease states and immunological phenotypes. A further reported finding was that TCR beta sequences accurately predicted the HLA-A and HLA-B alleles for most subjects in the first cohort.

In total, 666 healthy bone marrow donors made up the cohort. All cohort members were sampled while nominally healthy, although unrecorded immune exposures were likely present. The donor was CMV seronegative and belonged to the group of 352 seronegative cohort members. A peripheral blood sample was collected from each donor, and TCR beta sequencing was performed on peripheral blood mononuclear cells. Genomic DNA extraction from the blood cell samples was performed with the Qiagen DNeasy Blood Extraction Kit. The CDR3, from cysteine to phenylalanine, totals 12 residues. Solely the CDR3 DNA is kept, with 36 bases framed from the first base. CDR1 and CDR2 are read off the germline V gene as MDHEN and SYDVKM. Trimming costs V 6 bases and J 7 bases, and their ends lie 12 bases apart. The method was the immunoSEQ multiplex PCR assay. A mixture of 60 forward primers for TCR Vbeta segments and 13 reverse primers for TCR Jbeta segments was used in the multiplex PCR. The CDR3 region of rearranged TCR beta genes was amplified from genomic DNA by a multiplex PCR assay. Amplified TCR beta libraries were sequenced as 87-base-pair reads on the Illumina HiSeq System. The original pipeline was this. In a later analysis, 77 million or so unique TCR beta chains were counted across the approximately 640 repertoires, and around 10 million of these chains were shared by at least two donors. To remove PCR and sequencing errors, raw reads were error-corrected and collapsed into unique sequences using a nearest-neighbor algorithm that merged closely related sequences. CDR3 sequences were aligned to IMGT reference sequences to assign V, D and J gene segments. For a sequence to be retained, a match of at least six nucleotides was required to both a V gene segment and a J gene segment. A rearrangement was called productive if the CDR3 had no stop codons and remained in frame with V and J, and every other rearrangement was called non-productive. CDR3 was defined according to IMGT convention as the region running from the second conserved V-encoded cysteine to the conserved J-encoded phenylalanine. In an earlier analysis of around 640 of the donors, sequences lacking an unambiguous match to a single V gene segment were excluded. An earlier analysis of several hundred of the donors classified V segments as functional when productive rearrangements were above 56.7% and as segregating when the standard deviation between donors was above 5%. A statistical classification framework was developed to diagnose cytomegalovirus status using the catalog of TCR beta chain sequences. V and J gene assignment, in a later analysis, came from comparing TCR nucleotide sequences with IMGT/GENE-DB human TR gene sequences. The TCRdist pipeline was used in a later analysis to assign CDR3 sequences and most-parsimonious VDJ recombination scenarios. In a later analysis, each TCR beta chain was defined by its CDR3 amino acid sequence together with its V-gene family, and reads lacking a unique V-gene family were excluded. In a later analysis, nearly 600 highly shared, low-generation-probability nucleotide sequences were removed to address suspected cross-contamination and a sequencing artifact. In a later analysis, a clonal expansion index for each public chain was calculated from normalized within-repertoire ranks of inferred template counts. A later analysis computed generation probabilities with a VDJ recombination model fitted to out-of-frame rearrangements, and checked the results against IGoR. A later analysis scored TCR-TCR, TCR-HLA and TCR-CMV co-occurrence with hypergeometric tests, applying a repertoire-size bias correction to TCR pairs. False discovery rates were estimated in a later analysis by permuting HLA or CMV assignments 20 times. A later analysis grouped co-occurring TCRs with DBSCAN, adding TCRdist sequence similarity when clustering within HLA-allele-positive subsets. Repertoires with fewer than 30,000 or more than 120,000 public chains, plus five repertoires with anomalous nucleotide sharing, were excluded from co-occurrence clustering. TCRdb mirrors the immuneACCESS table, restricted to in-frame sequences. Some clones are absent from its copies; in checked studies, under half trace to an unresolved V gene, and the reason for the others is unknown. That table gives V, J and clone size, and the DNA gave D and trimming. Recorded for this sample are some 130,000 clones; about 74% of them occurred a single time. Together, the top ten hold around 2% of the sample.

A remark on this clone: Its specific antigen is unknown. The input lacks base qualities; no much larger clone sits a single base away.

The specimen sequenced was PBMCs. The source of this sequence is a man aged 30 to 39 in good health and CMV-seronegative. The receptor chain draws on TRBV28 and TRBJ1-1; TRBD1 is possibly the D segment (5 matching bases). The CDR3 here reads CASSIPQGEAFF. The DNA sequence reads TGTGCCAGCAGCATACCGCAGGGTGAAGCTTTCTTT. With all but the CDR3 taken from the reference TRBV28 and TRBJ1-1 genes, the full variable domain is: DVKVTQSSRYLVKRTGEKVFLECVQDMDHENMFWYRQDPGLGLRLIYFSYDVKMKEKGDIPEGYSVSREKKERFSLILESASTNQTSMYLCASSIPQGEAFFGQGTRLTVV.